This TCR beta chain was identified in a study of CD8+ T cells in alopecia areata. Overall study: In an open-label trial, patients got 5 to 10 mg tofacitinib twice daily.

This CDR3 is built from 14 residues. Trimming cost V 5 bases and J 8 bases, with 16 bases left between them. Germline V lookup: CDR1 SGHAT, CDR2 FQNNGV. This clone was seen only a few times. The antigen remains undetermined. Sequencing relied on a cDNA template that was reverse transcribed from extracted RNA. Sequencing was performed with immunoSEQ multiplex PCR; in TCRdb, only in-frame clones are kept and a portion is missing. Here the sample spans some 190,000 clones, approximately 57% being singletons. Study-level results: Lesional scalp exceeded normal scalp in clonality, especially in alopecia totalis/universalis. It was less clear whether patients shared TCRs than it was in mice, possibly because of HLA.

Stated treatment: oral pan-JAK inhibitor, 5-10 mg twice daily. Sorted populations comprised CD4+ and CD8+ T cells obtained from PBMCs. The V gene is TRBV11-2, the J gene TRBJ2-4, with D possibly being TRBD2 (6 bases). The sequence came from a human donor with alopecia areata. The sequencing here drew on CD4+ T cells sorted from blood, taken at week 24, from a patient treated with tofacitinib. Written as DNA, the CDR3 is TGTGCCAGCAGCATCAAACGGGGGATAGACATTCAGTACTTC. Amino acids: CASSIKRGIDIQYF.